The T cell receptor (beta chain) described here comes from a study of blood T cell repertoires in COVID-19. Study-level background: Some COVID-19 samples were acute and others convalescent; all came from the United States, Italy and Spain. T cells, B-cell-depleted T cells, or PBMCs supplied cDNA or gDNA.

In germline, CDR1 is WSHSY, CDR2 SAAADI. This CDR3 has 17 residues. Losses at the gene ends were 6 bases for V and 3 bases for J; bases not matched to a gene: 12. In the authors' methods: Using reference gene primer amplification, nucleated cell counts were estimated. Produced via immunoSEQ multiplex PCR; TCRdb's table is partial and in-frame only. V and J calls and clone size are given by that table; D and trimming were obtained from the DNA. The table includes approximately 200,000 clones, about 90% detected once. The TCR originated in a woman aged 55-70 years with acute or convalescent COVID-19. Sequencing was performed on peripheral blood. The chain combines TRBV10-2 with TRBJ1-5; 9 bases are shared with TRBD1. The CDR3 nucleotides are TGCGCCAGCAGAGAGGGACAGGGAATGGATATCAATCAGCCCCAGCATTTT. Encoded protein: CASREGQGMDINQPQHF.